The 29 T cell receptor beta chains below come from one sample, sequenced in a study of T cell responses to AZD1222 COVID-19 vaccine. Using immunoSEQ multiplex PCR, the repertoire was profiled, and TCRdb retains in-frame clones only, with some absent. The profile shows more than 110,000 clones, roughly 89% of them singletons. This specimen consisted of peripheral blood, obtained on day 0 of AZD1222 vaccination. These receptor sequences come from an adult in good health.

The V and J genes are TRBV19 and TRBJ2-2; 7 nucleotides align to TRBD1. Germline values: CDR1 LNHDA, CDR2 SQIVND (reference sequence). The ends lost 7 bases at V and 2 bases at J; junction bases unmatched: 7. The CDR3 length is 15 residues. The CDR3: CASISGTVNTGELFF. CDR3 nucleotide sequence: TGTGCCAGTATCTCCGGGACAGTAAACACCGGGGAGCTGTTTTTT.

The CDR3 is CASSLRGQGSNQPQHF. Written as DNA, the CDR3 is TGTGCCAGCAGCTTGAGAGGACAGGGGAGCAATCAGCCCCAGCATTTT. The rearrangement joins TRBV5-5 to TRBJ1-5, with TRBD1 matching 9 bases. Germline V gene sequence: CDR1 SGHKS, CDR2 YYEKEE (reference sequence). Losses at the gene ends were 1 base for V and 1 base for J; bases not matched to a gene: 3. This CDR3 comprises 16 residues.

This rearrangement joins TRBV13 to TRBJ2-6; D ambiguous. The CDR3 covers 13 residues. Germline V gives CDR1 PRHDT, CDR2 FYEKMQ (reference sequence). The V and J ends lost 0 bases and 3 bases respectively, with 0 bases between them. The DNA of the CDR3 is TGTGCCAGCAGCTTAGGTGGGGCCAACGTCCTGACTTTC. It codes for CASSLGGANVLTF.

This chain joins TRBV5-1 and TRBJ1-1; D ambiguous. CDR1 SGHRS and CDR2 YFSETQ come from the germline V gene. The CDR3 spans 12 residues. The V gene lost 5 bases and the J gene lost 3 bases, with 8 bases spanning the gap. In nucleotides, the CDR3 is TGCGCCAGCAGGCTGATCGACACTGAAGCTTTCTTT. Encoded protein: CASRLIDTEAFF.

The chain carries TRBV3-1 (or the pseudogene TRBV3-2) and TRBJ1-6, with D unresolved. The CDR3 loop spans 13 amino acids. The V gene lost 5 bases and the J gene lost 0 bases, with 2 bases spanning the gap. The V gene's germline CDR1 is LGHDT and CDR2 YNNKEL (reference sequence). The CDR3 reads CASSGSYNSPLHF. For the CDR3, the DNA is TGTGCCAGCAGCGGCTCCTATAATTCACCCCTCCACTTT.

The chain has TRBV10-3 and TRBJ2-2, with 8 bases aligning to TRBD1. Germline V gives CDR1 ENHRY, CDR2 SYGVKD. With 4 bases clipped from V and 1 base from J, the junction kept 8 bases outside the gene matches. The CDR3 loop spans 17 amino acids. For the CDR3, the DNA is TGTGCCATCAGTGGGTTAGGACAGGGCCAGAACACCGGGGAGCTGTTTTTT. It codes for CAISGLGQGQNTGELFF.

The gene calls are TRBV5-4 and TRBJ2-1, with 9 bases identical to TRBD2. V dropped 7 bases and J dropped 4; count of bases not matched to a gene: 12. The CDR3 runs to 16 residues. The germline V gene encodes CDR1 SGHNT and CDR2 YYREEE (reference sequence). CDR3 sequence (DNA): TGTGCCAGCTCCTCTAGCGGGGCTGTGGGTTACAATGAGCAGTTCTTC. Translating it yields CASSSSGAVGYNEQFF.

The rearrangement joins TRBV7-2 to TRBJ2-2; 9 bases align to TRBD1. This CDR3 comprises 18 residues. Trimming at V came to 1 base and at J to 0 bases, leaving 6 bases not matched to a gene. Germline assignment: CDR1 SGHTA and CDR2 FQGNSA. In DNA, the CDR3 is TGTGCCAGCAGCTTAGTCCAGGGGACAGGGTCGAACACCGGGGAGCTGTTTTTT. Translation gives CASSLVQGTGSNTGELFF.

V usage is TRBV27 and J usage is TRBJ2-1, with a possible D match to TRBD2 (6 bases). V was cut by 3 bases and J by 2 bases, with 11 bases left in between. Germline CDR1 MNHEY, CDR2 SMNVEV (reference sequence). This CDR3 is built from 15 residues. The CDR3 spells CASSFFAGTYNEQFF. CDR3 DNA: TGTGCCAGCAGTTTCTTCGCGGGGACCTACAATGAGCAGTTCTTC.

CDR3 protein: CASSLLAGIEAFF. For the CDR3, the DNA is TGTGCCAGCAGTTTATTGGCGGGGATTGAAGCTTTCTTT. V is TRBV28 and J is TRBJ1-1; D uncertain. The V end was cut by 1 base, the J end by 7 bases, with 10 bases between. The CDR3 is 13 residues long. Germline V gene data show CDR1 as MDHEN and CDR2 as SYDVKM. Together with reference TRBV28 and TRBJ1-1, the CDR3 gives the full variable domain: DVKVTQSSRYLVKRTGEKVFLECVQDMDHENMFWYRQDPGLGLRLIYFSYDVKMKEKGDIPEGYSVSREKKERFSLILESASTNQTSMYLCASSLLAGIEAFFGQGTRLTVV.

This clone was found once. The CDR3 protein is CASSSQRTSGSTDTQYF. The CDR3 DNA reads as TGTGCCAGCAGCTCCCAGAGGACTAGCGGCAGCACAGATACGCAGTATTTT. J is TRBJ2-3 and V is TRBV5-5; TRBD2 matches 10 bases. With 3 bases clipped from V and 0 bases from J, the junction kept 7 bases outside the gene matches. The CDR3 loop spans 17 amino acids. CDR1 SGHKS and CDR2 YYEKEE come from the germline V gene (reference sequence).

The chain combines TRBV6-6 with TRBJ1-5, with 8 bases aligning to TRBD1. Trimming cost V 7 bases and J 8 bases; bases outside gene matches: 13. This CDR3 has 15 amino acids. Per germline, CDR1 MNHNY and CDR2 SVGAGI (reference sequence). CDR3 in DNA: TGTGCCAGCATTCTAGACAGGGGCCCTCCAAAGCCCCAGCATTTT. Protein product: CASILDRGPPKPQHF.

This clone was observed once. The chain recombines TRBV2 with TRBJ1-4; perhaps TRBD1 as D (6 bases). From germline, CDR1 is SNHLY and CDR2 FYNNEI. CDR3 length equals 12 residues. V gave up 6 bases and J gave up 8 bases, with 10 bases separating them. Written as DNA, the CDR3 is TGTGCCAGCAGGTGGGGACAAGAAAAACTGTTTTTT. It is translated as CASRWGQEKLFF.

The rearrangement links TRBV14 to TRBJ1-1; D ambiguous. The V and J ends lost 1 base and 5 bases respectively, with 8 bases between them. Germline values: CDR1 SGHDN, CDR2 FVKESK. The CDR3 consists of 13 residues. CDR3 region: CASSQGRVTEAFF. The CDR3 DNA reads as TGTGCCAGCAGCCAAGGTCGGGTTACTGAAGCTTTCTTT.

This clone was observed a single time. The V and J genes are TRBV7-2 and TRBJ2-2; D unclear. CDR3 length equals 16 residues. Germline CDR1 and CDR2: SGHTA and FQGNSA. Trimming took 2 bases from V and 2 from J, leaving 12 bases between them. The CDR3 bases are TGTGCCAGCAGCTTATATCAGGACGCCAACACCGGGGAGCTGTTTTTT. It codes for CASSLYQDANTGELFF.

This clone appeared once. The chain is built from TRBV10-1 and TRBJ1-4; D is unresolved. Trimming stripped 3 bases from V and 10 bases from J, with 12 bases between. In germline, CDR1 is WNHNN, CDR2 SYGVQD (reference sequence). The CDR3 is 13 amino acids. CDR3 coding DNA: TGCGCCAGCAGTGACGGAGGGTCGCGAAAACTGTTTTTT. Residues: CASSDGGSRKLFF.

V is TRBV10-3 and J is TRBJ2-2; the match to TRBD2 covers 12 bases. The CDR3 is made up of 18 amino acids. With 8 bases clipped from V and 0 bases from J, the junction kept 10 bases outside the gene matches. Germline V gene lookup returns CDR1 ENHRY and CDR2 SYGVKD. This chain's CDR3 is CAILGLAGTDANTGELFF. For the CDR3, the DNA is TGTGCCATCCTGGGACTAGCGGGCACCGATGCGAACACCGGGGAGCTGTTTTTT.

J is TRBJ1-1 and V is TRBV5-4, with 8 positions matching TRBD1. J lost 5 bases, V lost 4 bases, and 7 bases had no gene match. The CDR3 is 14 residues long. In germline, CDR1 is SGHNT, CDR2 YYREEE (reference sequence). The CDR3 DNA sequence: TGTGCCAGCAGCCATGTGGACAGGGAGACTGAAGCTTTCTTT. It codes for CASSHVDRETEAFF. Full variable domain (missing parts from reference TRBV5-4 and TRBJ1-1): ETGVTQSPTHLIKTRGQQVTLRCSSQSGHNTVSWYQQALGQGPQFIFQYYREEENGRGNFPPRFSGLQFPNYSSELNVNALELDDSALYLCASSHVDRETEAFFGQGTRLTVV.

The chain carries TRBV7-2 and TRBJ1-2; D unclear. The V and J ends lost 4 bases and 3 bases respectively, with 18 bases between them. CDR1 and CDR2 from the germline V gene are SGHTA and FQGNSA. CDR3 length: 16 amino acids. CDR3 nucleotides: TGTGCCAGCAGCTCGAGCATTACAGCCGGGGACTATGGCTACACCTTC. It specifies CASSSSITAGDYGYTF.

This rearrangement joins TRBV6-1 to TRBJ2-1; D is uncertain. V was trimmed by 3 bases and J by 7 bases, leaving 7 bases between them. The germline CDR1 and CDR2 sequences are MNHNS and SASEGT. This CDR3 has 12 residues. CDR3 sequence reads: CASSERRNEQFF. For the CDR3, the DNA is TGTGCCAGCAGTGAGCGGCGGAATGAGCAGTTCTTC.

This sequence joins TRBV5-6 and TRBJ2-1; perhaps D is TRBD1 or TRBD2 (5 bases each). Germline V gene data show CDR1 as SGHDT and CDR2 as YYEEEE. The CDR3 has 17 amino acids. Trimming took 5 bases from V and 4 from J, leaving 22 bases between them. In DNA, the CDR3 is TGTGCCAGCAGTCGCCTTGGGACCGCCGAAAGATACAATGAGCAGTTCTTC. Translated, it gives CASSRLGTAERYNEQFF.

The V call is TRBV6-5, the J call TRBJ1-6; 7 bases are a match to TRBD1. Trimming removed 2 bases from V and 10 bases from J; junction bases left unmatched: 8. The CDR3 runs to 15 residues. CDR1 and CDR2 (germline): MNHEY, SVGAGI. DNA for the CDR3: TGTGCCAGCAGTTACACGACAGGGAACATCTCACCCCTCCACTTT. This encodes CASSYTTGNISPLHF.

This chain joins TRBV4-2 and TRBJ2-1; 11 bases map to TRBD2. The junction had 15 bases not matched to a gene; V was cut back by 4 bases and J by 7 bases. This CDR3 spans 18 amino acids. Germline V gene data show CDR1 as LGHNA and CDR2 as YNFKEQ. The CDR3 DNA reads as TGTGCCAGCAGCCGAGGATTGATAGCGGGGGGGCCGGTGAATGAGCAGTTCTTC. This codes for CASSRGLIAGGPVNEQFF.

The chain combines TRBV24-1 with TRBJ2-3, with 11 bases identical to TRBD2. The CDR3 is 17 amino acids. Germline CDR1 and CDR2: KGHDR and SFDVKD. Germline trimming cut 4 bases from V and 2 bases from J; bases unmatched to any gene: 7. The CDR3 sequence is CATSDPGTSGSTDTQYF. The CDR3 coding sequence is TGTGCCACCAGTGACCCTGGGACTAGCGGCTCCACAGATACGCAGTATTTT.

J is TRBJ2-7 and V is TRBV19; no clear D gene. The CDR3 has 17 amino acids. The V end was cut by 2 bases, the J end by 6 bases, with 23 bases between. The germline V gene encodes CDR1 LNHDA and CDR2 SQIVND (reference sequence). CDR3 region: CASSISSRAGRLFEQYF. CDR3 nucleotide sequence: TGTGCCAGTAGTATATCGTCTAGAGCAGGAAGATTATTCGAGCAGTACTTC.

This clone was detected once. CDR3 bases: TGTGCCAGCAGTTTAGTTGTCAGGGTCGAGCAGTACTTC. The encoded protein is CASSLVVRVEQYF. The chain recombines TRBV12-3 or TRBV12-4 with TRBJ2-7, with TRBD1 as a possible D gene (5 bases). Between the trimmed V and J ends, which lost 1 base and 6 bases, there was a span of 10 bases. The CDR3 loop spans 13 amino acids.

In this sample, this clone turned up once. The V call is TRBV6-4, the J call TRBJ2-5; perhaps D is TRBD1 or TRBD2 (5 bases each). The CDR3 has 14 amino acids. V gave up 5 bases and J gave up 1 base, with 11 bases separating them. Germline CDR1 MRHNA, CDR2 SNTAGT. The CDR3 sequence is CASSSRGPQETQYF. The CDR3 nucleotides read TGTGCCAGCAGTTCCCGGGGCCCCCAAGAGACCCAGTACTTC.

The gene calls are TRBV24-1 and TRBJ2-2, with D possibly TRBD1 on 7 matching bases. Germline CDR1 and CDR2: KGHDR and SFDVKD. Deletions cut 3 bases from V and 6 bases from J, with 16 bases between. There are 16 residues in the CDR3. CDR3 protein: CATSDRSQGGAGELFF. As DNA, the CDR3 is TGTGCCACCAGTGATAGGAGTCAGGGGGGCGCCGGGGAGCTGTTTTTT.

The chain combines TRBV2 with TRBJ2-2; 10 bases line up with TRBD1. The junction had 5 bases not matched to a gene; V was cut back by 8 bases and J by 5 bases. The CDR3 runs to 14 residues. Looked up from germline, CDR1 is SNHLY and CDR2 is FYNNEI. CDR3 sequence: CASVRTGGTGELFF. DNA of the CDR3: TGTGCCAGCGTCCGGACAGGGGGGACCGGGGAGCTGTTTTTT.